The 31 T cell receptor beta chains listed next were all sequenced from one sample in a study of identical twins. TCRdb re-derived calls from the 5' RACE reads in MiXCR, one entry per CDR3 protein. Of under 300,000 distinct CDR3 sequences in the sample, more than 9.5% were seen once. The same data also went into a second study, on yellow fever vaccine responses in identical twins.

What was sequenced was memory (CD45RO+) T cells sorted from blood. Source of these receptors: a woman aged 18-29 years in good health.

This clonotype was detected a few times. In DNA, the CDR3 is TGTGCCAGCAGCTCCCTAAGACTAGTCTCCCCGCAGTATTTT. Residues: CASSSLRLVSPQYF. The V and J genes are TRBV7-3 and TRBJ2-3; tentative D call: TRBD2 (6 bases). Trimming stripped 4 bases from V and 10 bases from J, with 18 bases between. The CDR3 is 14 amino acids. Germline-derived CDR1 and CDR2 are SGHTA and FQGTGA.

This clonotype has a count of ten or more. The CDR3 sequence is CSVELPGTSSDTQYF. In DNA form, the CDR3 reads TGCAGCGTTGAATTACCGGGGACTAGCTCAGATACGCAGTATTTT. The chain recombines TRBV29-1 with TRBJ2-3, with 9 bases that match TRBD2. After removal of 2 bases from V and 4 bases from J, the junction contained 7 bases not matched to a gene. The CDR3 totals 15 residues. The germline V gene encodes CDR1 SQVTM and CDR2 ANQGSEA.

This clonotype showed up many times. This sequence joins TRBV7-9 and TRBJ2-1, with D possibly TRBD1 on 6 matching bases. The V gene lost 6 bases and the J gene lost 11 bases, with 14 bases spanning the gap. CDR1 SEHNR and CDR2 FQNEAQ come from the germline V gene (reference sequence). This CDR3 contains 12 residues. The CDR3 loop is CASSQEDSKQFF. The CDR3 DNA follows: TGTGCCAGCAGTCAAGAGGACAGTAAGCAGTTCTTC.

The chain joins TRBV9 to TRBJ2-5; 7 positions match TRBD2. The CDR3 runs 14 residues. V lost 0 bases to trimming and J lost 1 base; unmatched junction nucleotides: 0. Germline CDR1 SGDLS, CDR2 YYNGEE. This CDR3 is CASSVGGGQETQYF. CDR3 DNA sequence: TGTGCCAGCAGCGTAGGGGGGGGCCAAGAGACCCAGTACTTC.

Many counts were recorded for this clonotype. The rearrangement uses TRBV29-1 and TRBJ2-7; D call uncertain. Deletions cut 5 bases from V and 2 bases from J, with 13 bases between. The germline V gene encodes CDR1 SQVTM and CDR2 ANQGSEA. CDR3 length: 13 amino acids. CDR3 DNA: TGCAGCGTTCACCAGACTGATGCCTACGAGCAGTACTTC. Amino acid sequence: CSVHQTDAYEQYF.

The V gene is TRBV9, the J gene TRBJ2-2, with 11 bases fitting TRBD1. The germline V gene encodes CDR1 SGDLS and CDR2 YYNGEE. The junction had 3 bases not matched to a gene; V was cut back by 2 bases and J by 6 bases. The CDR3 loop spans 15 amino acids. CDR3: CASSVGTGGAGELFF. CDR3 nucleotides: TGTGCCAGCAGCGTCGGGACAGGGGGTGCCGGGGAGCTGTTTTTT.

The rearrangement uses TRBV30 and TRBJ1-3; D remains ambiguous. V lost 1 base and J lost 7, with 11 bases in between. The CDR3 is 13 residues long. CDR1 and CDR2 (germline): GTSNPN, SVGIG (reference sequence). CDR3 nucleotide sequence: TGTGCCTGGAGTGCCGGAGTCGGGAACACCATATATTTT. Translated, it gives CAWSAGVGNTIYF.

This clonotype was picked up a small number of times. The chain recombines TRBV7-3 with TRBJ2-7; D is possibly TRBD2 (7 bases). Germline V lookup: CDR1 SGHTA, CDR2 FQGTGA. The CDR3 is made up of 15 amino acids. Trimming took 3 bases from V and 2 from J, leaving 14 bases between them. The CDR3 sequence is CASSLTGGTTYEQYF. Written as DNA, the CDR3 is TGTGCCAGCAGCTTGACAGGAGGGACTACCTACGAGCAGTACTTC.

The chain uses TRBV20-1 and TRBJ1-1; D might be TRBD1 (6 bases). Trimming removed 6 bases from V and 4 bases from J, with 18 bases in between. Germline CDR1 is DFQATT and CDR2 is SNEGSKA (reference sequence). This CDR3 is built from 14 residues. The DNA for the CDR3 is TGCAGTGCAAAAGACAGGTTGGGGGGCACTGAAGCTTTCTTT. Translation gives CSAKDRLGGTEAFF.

In this sample, this clonotype turned up a few times. The chain uses TRBV7-3 and TRBJ1-6; 9 bases line up with TRBD1. This CDR3 has 16 residues. Per the germline V gene, CDR1 is SGHTA and CDR2 is FQGTGA. V lost 5 bases and J lost 6; bases outside the gene matches: 8. The CDR3 DNA reads as TGTGCCAGCAGCAAGACCGGGACAGGGTTTAATTCACCCCTCCACTTT. It is translated as CASSKTGTGFNSPLHF. The full variable domain, with the rest looked up from reference TRBV7-3 and TRBJ1-6, is GAGVSQTPSNKVTEKGKYVELRCDPISGHTALYWYRQSLGQGPEFLIYFQGTGAADDSGLPNDRFFAVRPEGSVSTLKIQRTERGDSAVYLCASSKTGTGFNSPLHFGNGTRLTVT.

This clonotype has more than one count but fewer than ten. The gene calls are TRBV7-2 and TRBJ1-2, with 8 bases matching TRBD1. This CDR3 region has 15 residues. From germline, CDR1 is SGHTA and CDR2 FQGNSA. V was clipped by 2 bases and J by 1 base; unmatched bases: 3. This CDR3 reads CASSLQGADNYGYTF. CDR3 bases: TGTGCCAGCAGCTTACAGGGGGCTGATAACTATGGCTACACCTTC. Full variable domain (outside the CDR3, taken from reference TRBV7-2 and TRBJ1-2): GAGVSQSPSNKVTEKGKDVELRCDPISGHTALYWYRQSLGQGLEFLIYFQGNSAPDKSGLPSDRFSAERTGGSVSTLTIQRTQQEDSAVYLCASSLQGADNYGYTFGSGTRLTVV.

In its sample, this clonotype was seen a few times. The chain combines TRBV27 with TRBJ1-1; possibly TRBD1 for D (5 bases). The germline V and J ends were trimmed by 4 bases and 8 bases, with 14 bases remaining between them. The CDR3 runs 13 residues. Germline V gene lookup returns CDR1 MNHEY and CDR2 SMNVEV (reference sequence). Here the CDR3 reads CASSSFRGGEAFF. The CDR3 bases are TGTGCCAGCAGTTCTTTTAGGGGTGGGGAAGCTTTCTTT.

This clonotype was seen only a few times. The V call is TRBV5-1, the J call TRBJ2-2; D is unclear. The CDR3 spans 15 residues. V was shortened by 2 bases and J by 6 bases, with 14 bases between the two germline ends. The germline CDR1 and CDR2 sequences are SGHRS and YFSETQ. CDR3 in amino acids: CASSLEPLKAGELFF. CDR3 DNA sequence: TGCGCCAGCAGCTTAGAACCGCTTAAGGCCGGGGAGCTGTTTTTT.

The rearrangement links TRBV7-9 to TRBJ2-1; 9 bases are shared with TRBD1. This CDR3 comprises 15 residues. Germline V gene sequence: CDR1 SEHNR, CDR2 FQNEAQ (reference sequence). With 5 bases clipped from V and 1 base from J, the junction kept 3 bases outside the gene matches. CDR3 bases: TGTGCCAGCAGCCGGGACAGGGCTTCCTACAATGAGCAGTTCTTC. It yields the protein CASSRDRASYNEQFF. Filled out from reference TRBV7-9 and TRBJ2-1, the complete variable domain reads DTGVSQNPRHKITKRGQNVTFRCDPISEHNRLYWYRQTLGQGPEFLTYFQNEAQLEKSRLLSDRFSAERPKGSFSTLEIQRTEQGDSAMYLCASSRDRASYNEQFFGPGTRLTVL.

The chain has TRBV12-3 or TRBV12-4 and TRBJ1-1; D ambiguous. The CDR3 sequence is 13 residues long. Trimming left V 6 bases short and J 7 bases short, with 15 bases between. CDR3 residues: CASSPVVGIEAFF. For the CDR3, the DNA is TGTGCCAGCAGCCCGGTTGTGGGGATTGAAGCTTTCTTT.

The J gene is TRBJ2-5, the V gene TRBV5-1, with 9 positions matching TRBD1. With 0 bases clipped from V and 3 bases from J, the junction kept 9 bases outside the gene matches. The CDR3 contains 17 residues. Germline values: CDR1 SGHRS, CDR2 YFSETQ. CDR3 residues: CASSLDRGPISEETQYF. CDR3 coding DNA: TGCGCCAGCAGCTTGGACAGGGGGCCCATTAGCGAAGAGACCCAGTACTTC.

Concerning this clonotype itself: The junction shows a germline mismatch at one end, possibly a read error. V and J are TRBV7-2 and TRBJ2-2, with D tentatively TRBD2 (5 bases). Germline CDR1 and CDR2: SGHTA and FQGNSA. The CDR3 consists of 16 residues. CDR3 nucleotides: TGTGCCAGCAGGTTAGGGAGCCAGAAATACACCGGGGAGCTGTTTTTT. It codes for CASRLGSQKYTGELFF.

The chain has TRBV11-3 and TRBJ2-7; D unresolved. Germline CDR1 reads SGHNT; CDR2 reads YENEEA. There are 14 residues in the CDR3. The germline V and J ends were trimmed by 5 bases and 0 bases, with 11 bases remaining between them. The CDR3 reads CASSPYASSYEQYF. DNA of the CDR3: TGTGCCAGCAGCCCCTACGCTAGCTCCTACGAGCAGTACTTC.

This clonotype was counted only a few times. The chain has TRBV28 and TRBJ2-7; D is unresolved. The CDR3 covers 13 residues. V lost 2 bases, J lost 2 bases, and 7 bases lay in between. The germline gives CDR1 MDHEN, CDR2 SYDVKM. CDR3 residues: CASSLVTPYEQYF. In DNA, the CDR3 is TGTGCCAGCAGTTTAGTGACCCCCTACGAGCAGTACTTC.

This clonotype was detected only once. The chain recombines TRBV27 with TRBJ2-1; D call uncertain. There are 12 residues in the CDR3. The ends were cut back, 3 bases at V and 10 bases at J, with 10 bases in the middle. The germline CDR1 and CDR2 sequences are MNHEY and SMNVEV (reference sequence). The CDR3 is CASSFLGREQFF. CDR3 bases: TGTGCCAGCAGTTTCCTAGGTCGGGAGCAGTTCTTC.

In this sample, this clonotype turned up a few times. The rearrangement joins TRBV20-1 to TRBJ1-4; D remains ambiguous. With 1 base removed from V and 8 bases from J, the gap between germline ends came to 8 bases. Germline V CDR1 and CDR2: DFQATT, SNEGSKA (reference sequence). CDR3 length: 12 amino acids. Here the CDR3 DNA reads TGCAGTGCTAGAGTCCTAGGGGAAAAACTGTTTTTT. Translating gives CSARVLGEKLFF.

This clonotype showed up just a few times. The V call is TRBV6-5, the J call TRBJ2-5; unclear D gene. Germline-derived CDR1 and CDR2 are MNHEY and SVGAGI. The CDR3 loop spans 15 amino acids. Trimming left V 2 bases short and J 4 bases short, with 14 bases between. The CDR3 DNA reads TGTGCCAGCAGTTACGATTCACCGTCCGTAGAGACCCAGTACTTC. Translating gives CASSYDSPSVETQYF.

The rearrangement links TRBV5-5 to TRBJ2-6; D not resolved. CDR1 is SGHKS and CDR2 is YYEKEE in the germline V gene (reference sequence). This CDR3 comprises 14 residues. Trimming took off 4 bases at V and 3 bases at J, with 8 bases between the two ends. CDR3 DNA: TGTGCCAGCAGCGGCGGTGGTGGGGCCAACGTCCTGACTTTC. This gives the protein CASSGGGGANVLTF.

This clonotype came up a few times. The genes are TRBV14 and TRBJ2-3; 9 bases fit TRBD2. The CDR3 contains 12 residues. Unmatched junction bases numbered 7, after V lost 6 bases and J lost 12 bases. Germline lookup yields CDR1 SGHDN and CDR2 FVKESK. The CDR3 spells CASSISGLAQYF. The CDR3 DNA reads TGTGCCAGCAGTATCTCGGGACTAGCTCAGTATTTT.

The rearrangement uses TRBV15 and TRBJ2-1; no clear D gene. Trimming cost V 0 bases and J 2 bases, with 5 bases left between them. CDR1 is LNHNV and CDR2 is YYDKDF in the germline V gene (reference sequence). This CDR3 contains 14 residues. In nucleotides, the CDR3 is TGTGCCACCAGCAGAGACCCAACCTACAATGAGCAGTTCTTC. Amino acid sequence: CATSRDPTYNEQFF.

This clonotype was recorded a few times. The V and J genes are TRBV12-3 or TRBV12-4 and TRBJ2-1; D remains unclear. The CDR3 is made up of 14 amino acids. Deletions cut 3 bases from V and 8 bases from J, with 14 bases between. This CDR3 reads CASSFGIGFYEQFF. The CDR3 DNA sequence: TGTGCCAGCAGTTTCGGTATCGGGTTCTATGAGCAGTTCTTC.

This clonotype was detected a few times. The chain couples TRBV4-2 to TRBJ2-2; TRBD1 agrees at 7 bases. In germline, CDR1 is LGHNA, CDR2 YNFKEQ. The CDR3 length is 15 residues. J lost 6 bases, V lost 0 bases, and 4 bases had no gene match. In DNA, the CDR3 is TGTGCCAGCAGCCAAGAGGGCAGGGGGTCCGGGGAGCTGTTTTTT. Translating gives CASSQEGRGSGELFF.

The chain recombines TRBV20-1 with TRBJ2-3, with 14 bases fitting TRBD2. J lost 4 bases, V lost 0 bases, and 6 bases had no gene match. The CDR3 is 17 residues long. Germline CDR1 reads DFQATT; CDR2 reads SNEGSKA (reference sequence). The CDR3 coding sequence is TGCAGTGCTAGAGATTCCAGACTAGCGGGAGGGGCAGATACGCAGTATTTT. Translation: CSARDSRLAGGADTQYF.

The table lists this clonotype with many counts. Here the CDR3 reads CASSWDRGLDTQYF. The CDR3 region has the DNA TGTGCCAGCAGCTGGGATCGGGGGTTAGATACGCAGTATTTT. The chain couples TRBV5-5 to TRBJ2-3; a weak D match, TRBD2 (6 bases). In germline, CDR1 is SGHKS, CDR2 YYEKEE (reference sequence). Trimming took 3 bases from V and 5 from J, leaving 13 bases between them. CDR3 length: 14 residues.

The chain employs TRBV18 and TRBJ2-3, with 8 nucleotides matching TRBD2. V was clipped by 0 bases and J by 5 bases; unmatched bases: 10. CDR1 is KGHSH, CDR2 LQKENI, per germline. This CDR3 has 17 amino acids. CDR3 sequence reads: CASSPPGRGGREDTQYF. CDR3 DNA sequence: TGTGCCAGCTCACCACCGGGACGGGGGGGCCGTGAAGATACGCAGTATTTT.

This clonotype came up a few times. CDR3: CASSLTWTQETQYF. CDR3 in DNA: TGTGCCAGCAGTTTAACGTGGACACAAGAGACCCAGTACTTC. The chain uses TRBV28 and TRBJ2-5, with a tentative D call TRBD1 (5 bases). The CDR3 spans 14 residues. Trimming stripped 2 bases from V and 2 bases from J, with 9 bases between. CDR1 MDHEN and CDR2 SYDVKM come from the germline V gene.